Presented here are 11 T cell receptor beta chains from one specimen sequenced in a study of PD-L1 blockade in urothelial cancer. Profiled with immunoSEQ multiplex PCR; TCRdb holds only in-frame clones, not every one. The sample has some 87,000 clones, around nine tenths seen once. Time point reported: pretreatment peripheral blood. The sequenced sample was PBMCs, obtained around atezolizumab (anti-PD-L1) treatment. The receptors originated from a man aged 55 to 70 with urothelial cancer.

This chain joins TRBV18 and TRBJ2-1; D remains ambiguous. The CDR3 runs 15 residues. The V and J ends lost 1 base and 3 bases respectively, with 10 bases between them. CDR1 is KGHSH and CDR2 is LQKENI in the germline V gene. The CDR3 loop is CASSPLEANYNEQFF. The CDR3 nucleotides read TGTGCCAGCTCACCACTAGAAGCCAACTACAATGAGCAGTTCTTC.

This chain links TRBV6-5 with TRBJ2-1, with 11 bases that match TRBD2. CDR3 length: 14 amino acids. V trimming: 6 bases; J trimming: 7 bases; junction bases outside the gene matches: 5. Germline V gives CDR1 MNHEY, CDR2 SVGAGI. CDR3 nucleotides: TGTGCCAGCAGACGGACTAGCGGGCGGAATGAGCAGTTCTTC. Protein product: CASRRTSGRNEQFF.

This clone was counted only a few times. This CDR3 is CASSLVSGTADTQYF. The CDR3 DNA follows: TGTGCCAGCAGCTTGGTTAGCGGGACAGCAGATACGCAGTATTTT. The rearrangement joins TRBV5-6 to TRBJ2-3, with a weak D call TRBD2 (8 bases). Per the germline V gene, CDR1 is SGHDT and CDR2 is YYEEEE. This CDR3 comprises 15 residues. Trimming left V 0 bases short and J 4 bases short, with 12 bases between.

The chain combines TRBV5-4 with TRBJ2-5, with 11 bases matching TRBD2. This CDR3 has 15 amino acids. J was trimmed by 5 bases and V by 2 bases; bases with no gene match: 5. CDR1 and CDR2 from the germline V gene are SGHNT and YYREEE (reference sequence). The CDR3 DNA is TGTGCCAGCAGCTTTCTAGCGGGGGGAGGCGAGACCCAGTACTTC. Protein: CASSFLAGGGETQYF.

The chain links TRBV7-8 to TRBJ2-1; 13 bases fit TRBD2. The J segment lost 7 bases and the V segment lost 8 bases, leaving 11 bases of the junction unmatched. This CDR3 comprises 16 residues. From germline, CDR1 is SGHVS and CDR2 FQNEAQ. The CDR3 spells CASGSGGLAGWNEQFF. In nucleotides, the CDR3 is TGTGCCAGCGGCTCCGGGGGACTAGCGGGATGGAATGAGCAGTTCTTC.

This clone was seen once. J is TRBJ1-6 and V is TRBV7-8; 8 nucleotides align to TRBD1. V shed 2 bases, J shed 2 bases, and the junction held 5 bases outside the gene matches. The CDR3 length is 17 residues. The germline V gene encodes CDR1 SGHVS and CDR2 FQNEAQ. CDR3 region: CASSLNSGGAYNSPLHF. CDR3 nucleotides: TGTGCCAGCAGCTTAAACTCAGGGGGCGCCTATAATTCACCCCTCCACTTT.

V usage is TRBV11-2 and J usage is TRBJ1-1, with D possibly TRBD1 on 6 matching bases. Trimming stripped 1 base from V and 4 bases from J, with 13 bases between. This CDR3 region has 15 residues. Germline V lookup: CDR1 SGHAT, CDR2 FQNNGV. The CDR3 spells CASSLGTGGLTEAFF. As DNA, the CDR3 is TGTGCCAGCAGCTTAGGAACGGGGGGGCTCACTGAAGCTTTCTTT.

CDR3 residues: CASRHSYEQYF. The CDR3 DNA is TGTGCCAGCAGACATTCCTACGAGCAGTACTTC. The chain has TRBV6-1 and TRBJ2-7; no firm D call. Looked up from germline, CDR1 is MNHNS and CDR2 is SASEGT. Deletions cut 6 bases from V and 1 base from J, with 4 bases between. CDR3 length equals 11 residues.

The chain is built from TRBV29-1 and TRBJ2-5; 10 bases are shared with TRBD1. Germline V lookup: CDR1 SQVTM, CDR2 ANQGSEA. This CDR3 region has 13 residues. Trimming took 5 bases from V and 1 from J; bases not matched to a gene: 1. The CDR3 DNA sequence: TGCAGCGTTCGGACAGGGGGCCAAGAGACCCAGTACTTC. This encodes CSVRTGGQETQYF.

CDR3 protein: CASSPAGGDQPQHF. Written as DNA, the CDR3 is TGTGCCAGCTCACCAGCCGGAGGGGATCAGCCCCAGCATTTT. V and J are TRBV18 and TRBJ1-5; D may be TRBD1 (5 bases). The CDR3 totals 14 residues. Trimming pared 2 bases from V and 5 bases from J, leaving 10 bases between. CDR1 and CDR2 (germline): KGHSH, LQKENI.

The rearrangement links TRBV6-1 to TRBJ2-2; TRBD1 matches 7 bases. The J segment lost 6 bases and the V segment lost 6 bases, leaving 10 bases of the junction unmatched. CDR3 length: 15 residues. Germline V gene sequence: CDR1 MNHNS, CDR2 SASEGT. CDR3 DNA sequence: TGTGCCAGCAGCCAAAGTCGGCAGGGGGCCGGGGAGCTGTTTTTT. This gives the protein CASSQSRQGAGELFF.